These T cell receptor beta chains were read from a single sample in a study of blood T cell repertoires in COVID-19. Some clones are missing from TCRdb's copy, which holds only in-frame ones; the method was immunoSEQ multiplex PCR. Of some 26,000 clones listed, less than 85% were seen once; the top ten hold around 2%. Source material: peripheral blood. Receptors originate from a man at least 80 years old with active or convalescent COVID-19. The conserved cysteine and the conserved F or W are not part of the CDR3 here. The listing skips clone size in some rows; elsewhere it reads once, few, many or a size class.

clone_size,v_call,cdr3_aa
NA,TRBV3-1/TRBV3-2,ASSQNRGLGAF
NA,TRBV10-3,AISETSGGGLRYEQY
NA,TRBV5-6,ASSTPGLGNTIY
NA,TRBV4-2,ASSQGGESQGF
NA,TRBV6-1,ASSSRGGSTDTQY
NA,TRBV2,ASGDRVGTEAF
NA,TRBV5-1,ASSSGLAGPQETQY
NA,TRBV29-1,SVAGTRKETQY
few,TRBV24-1,ATSDLRGAENTGELF
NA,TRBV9,ASSVDWEPRDTIY
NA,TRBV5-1,ASSLLAGNHNEQF
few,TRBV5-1,ASSLGGSKSSYNEQF
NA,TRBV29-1,SVDRGYNEQF
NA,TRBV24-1,ATSEASGGTDTQY
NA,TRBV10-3,AISESIKARVGNQPQH
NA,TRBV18,ASSPYGQGSTEAF
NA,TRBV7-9,ASSLGLARTDTQY
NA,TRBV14,ASSQTGRDYGYT
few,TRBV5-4,AVGTGGPYGYT
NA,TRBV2,ASNPGPNVLT
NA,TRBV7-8,ASSQLRTSNYNEQF
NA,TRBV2,ASSGLGQGIGQPQH
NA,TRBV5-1,ASSLDRGPGELF
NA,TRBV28,ANREGEQF
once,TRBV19,AIQPGDYYGYT
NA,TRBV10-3,AISESNPAAGQPQH
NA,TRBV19,ARQGGKNTEAF
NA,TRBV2,ASSPLALSTDTQY
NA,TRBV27,ASRPQGRADGYT
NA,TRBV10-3,AISEARGSQETQY
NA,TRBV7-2,ASSLDIIDSNYGYT
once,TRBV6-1,ASSDNRVPTDTQY
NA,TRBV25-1,ASSGVGTGGYNEQF
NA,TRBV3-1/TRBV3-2,ASVGGGYEQY
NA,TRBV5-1,ASSLGSRGDTQY